This paragraph covers one TCR beta chain sequence. The CDR3 is made up of 14 amino acids. Trimming removed 1 base from V and 9 bases from J, with 13 bases in between. Via MiXCR, TCRdb re-called the RT-PCR reads, giving one row per CDR3 protein. This sample has more than 850,000 distinct CDR3 sequences, with roughly 18% found just once. These data are taken from a study of patients and donors after allogeneic stem cell transplantation. J is TRBJ2-1 and V is TRBV12-3 or TRBV12-4; D gene unclear. Specimen: blood, either unsorted or a sorted T cell fraction (not recorded which). This clonotype originated in a human donor who was either an allogeneic HSCT recipient or a stem cell or donor lymphocyte infusion donor (not recorded which). It is not recorded whose cells these are; they may come from a transplant donor. CDR3 DNA: TGTGCCAGCAGTTTAGGTGGCCTGGGATTTGAGCAGTTCTTC. Translated: CASSLGGLGFEQFF.